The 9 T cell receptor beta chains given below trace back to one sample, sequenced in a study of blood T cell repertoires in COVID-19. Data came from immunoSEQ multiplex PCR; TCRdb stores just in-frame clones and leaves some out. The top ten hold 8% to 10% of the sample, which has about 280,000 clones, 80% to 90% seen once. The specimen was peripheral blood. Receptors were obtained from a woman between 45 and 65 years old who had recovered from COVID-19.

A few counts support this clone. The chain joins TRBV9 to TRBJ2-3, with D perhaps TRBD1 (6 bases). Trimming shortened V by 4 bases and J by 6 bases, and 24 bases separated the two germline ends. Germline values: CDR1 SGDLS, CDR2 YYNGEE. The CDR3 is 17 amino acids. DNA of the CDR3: TGTGCCAGCAGCCCGCGAGGGGGAGAGACCCCGCAGGATACGCAGTATTTT. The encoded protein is CASSPRGGETPQDTQYF.

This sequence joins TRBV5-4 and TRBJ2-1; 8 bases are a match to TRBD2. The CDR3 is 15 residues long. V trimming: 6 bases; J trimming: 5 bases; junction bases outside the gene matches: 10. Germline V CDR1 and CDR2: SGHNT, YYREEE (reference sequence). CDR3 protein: CASTQAGLGNNEQFF. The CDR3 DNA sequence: TGTGCCAGCACCCAAGCGGGACTAGGCAACAATGAGCAGTTCTTC. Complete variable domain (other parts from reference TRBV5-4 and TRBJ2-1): ETGVTQSPTHLIKTRGQQVTLRCSSQSGHNTVSWYQQALGQGPQFIFQYYREEENGRGNFPPRFSGLQFPNYSSELNVNALELDDSALYLCASTQAGLGNNEQFFGPGTRLTVL.

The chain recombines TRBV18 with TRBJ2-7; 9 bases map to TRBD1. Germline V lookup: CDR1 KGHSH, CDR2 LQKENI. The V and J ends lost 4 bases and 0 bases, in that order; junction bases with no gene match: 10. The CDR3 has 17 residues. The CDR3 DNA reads TGTGCCAGCTCACTGGGACAGGGAATGGGAAGCTCCTACGAGCAGTACTTC. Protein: CASSLGQGMGSSYEQYF.

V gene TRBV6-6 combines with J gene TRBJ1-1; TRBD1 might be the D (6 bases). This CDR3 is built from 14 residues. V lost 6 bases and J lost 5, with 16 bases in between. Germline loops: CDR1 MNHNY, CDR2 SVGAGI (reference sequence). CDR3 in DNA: TGTGCCAGCAGCCTGCCCCGGGACACAACTGAAGCTTTCTTT. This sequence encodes CASSLPRDTTEAFF.

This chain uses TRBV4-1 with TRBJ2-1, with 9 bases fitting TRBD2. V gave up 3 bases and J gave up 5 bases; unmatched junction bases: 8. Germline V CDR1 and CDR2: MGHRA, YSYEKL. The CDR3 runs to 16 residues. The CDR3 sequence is CASSHPSGGLDNEQFF. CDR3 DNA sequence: TGCGCCAGCAGCCACCCCAGCGGGGGGCTTGACAATGAGCAGTTCTTC.

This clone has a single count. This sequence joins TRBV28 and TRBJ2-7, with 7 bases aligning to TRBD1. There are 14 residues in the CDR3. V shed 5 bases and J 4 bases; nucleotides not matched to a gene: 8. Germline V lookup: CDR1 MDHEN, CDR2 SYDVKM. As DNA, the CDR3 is TGTGCCAGCAGTCATCCCGAACAGGGGTACGAGCAGTACTTC. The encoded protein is CASSHPEQGYEQYF.

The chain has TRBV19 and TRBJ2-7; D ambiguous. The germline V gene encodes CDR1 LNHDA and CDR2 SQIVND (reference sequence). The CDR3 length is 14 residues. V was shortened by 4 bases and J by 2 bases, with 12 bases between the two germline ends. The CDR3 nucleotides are TGTGCCAGTAGTACTCGACAAATGCCCTACGAGCAGTACTTC. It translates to CASSTRQMPYEQYF.

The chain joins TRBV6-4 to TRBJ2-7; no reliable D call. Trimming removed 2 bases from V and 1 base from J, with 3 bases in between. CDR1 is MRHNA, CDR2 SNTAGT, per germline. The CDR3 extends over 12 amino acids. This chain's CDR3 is CASSDTSYEQYF. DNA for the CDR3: TGTGCCAGCAGTGACACTTCCTACGAGCAGTACTTC.

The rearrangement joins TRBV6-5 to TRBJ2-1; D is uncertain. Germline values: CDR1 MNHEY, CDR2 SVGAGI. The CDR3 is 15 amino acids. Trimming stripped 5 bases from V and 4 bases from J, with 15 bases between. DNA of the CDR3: TGTGCCAGCAGTCCTGAACTTGCTAGGTACAATGAGCAGTTCTTC. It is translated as CASSPELARYNEQFF.